These T cell receptor beta chains were read from a single sample in a study of cytomegalovirus exposure and HLA in healthy donors. Only in-frame clones appear in the TCRdb table, and some are missing; sequencing was by immunoSEQ multiplex PCR. The sample has 170,000 or so clones; around 80% are singletons. Source material: PBMCs. The origin of the receptors is a woman in her forties in good health and CMV-seronegative. Each CDR3 is given with its conserved first and last residue. The order of the fields is V gene, D gene, clone size, J gene, CDR3 DNA, CDR3 protein. D genes are given only for firm matches. Clone size is stated in some rows and not others, as once, few, many or a class when expanded.

TRBV27	TRBD2	-	TRBJ2-1	TGTGCCAGCAGTTTATCGAGCGGGAGTCGGTACAATGAGCAGTTCTTC	CASSLSSGSRYNEQFF
TRBV27	-	-	TRBJ1-3	TGTGCCAGCACCTCAGGGTACGCGGACACCATATATTTT	CASTSGYADTIYF
TRBV7-3	TRBD2	-	TRBJ2-1	TGTGCCAGCAGCCCGGGACTAGCGGGACTCGATGAGCAGTTCTTC	CASSPGLAGLDEQFF
TRBV6-4	-	-	TRBJ1-6	TGTGCCAGCAGTGTAAACTATAATTCACCCCTCCACTTT	CASSVNYNSPLHF
TRBV7-2	-	-	TRBJ2-1	TGTGCCAGCAGCGCGTCCCCGGGAGTCCTCTACAATGAGCAGTTCTTC	CASSASPGVLYNEQFF
TRBV5-1	-	-	TRBJ2-1	TGCGCCAGCAGTTTTGATCATAGCCGAGTACCGTTCTTC	CASSFDHSRVPFF
TRBV29-1	-	few	TRBJ2-1	TGCAGCGTTGAAGAGGGGAGCTCCTACAATGAGCAGTTCTTC	CSVEEGSSYNEQFF
TRBV19	-	-	TRBJ2-7	TGTGCCAGTAGTATAAAGGTTCAGGCTGGAACCGGTGAGCAGTACTTC	CASSIKVQAGTGEQYF
TRBV7-2	-	-	TRBJ2-3	TGTGCCAGCACCCCGCGGTCGCCCTTAGGGGGAGATACGCAGTATTTT	CASTPRSPLGGDTQYF
TRBV27	-	-	TRBJ1-6	TGTGCCAGCAGTGTACCAGGGTATAATTCACCCCTCCACTTT	CASSVPGYNSPLHF
TRBV7-2	-	-	TRBJ2-7	TGTGCCAGCAGCTTAGCCCCTCTAGTCTACGAGCAGTACTTC	CASSLAPLVYEQYF
TRBV4-2	TRBD2	-	TRBJ2-2	TGTGCCAGCAGCCAAGCCGCGGGAGGGCCGGAGGTCGGGGAGCTGTTTTTT	CASSQAAGGPEVGELFF
TRBV7-2	TRBD1	-	TRBJ1-3	TGTGCCACAGACAGGGACTCTGGAAACACCATATATTTT	CATDRDSGNTIYF
TRBV6-6	TRBD2	-	TRBJ2-3	TGTGCCAGCAGTTTCCCAGCGGGAGCCGTCGCAGATACGCAGTATTTT	CASSFPAGAVADTQYF
TRBV5-1	TRBD1	-	TRBJ2-7	TGCGCCAGCAGCTTGCTGTCGACAGGGTCGGCCTACGAGCAGTACTTC	CASSLLSTGSAYEQYF
TRBV5-8	TRBD2	-	TRBJ2-1	TGTGCCAGCAGCTTGGCAGCGGGAGGAGGTAATGAGCAGTTCTTC	CASSLAAGGGNEQFF
TRBV10-3	TRBD2	-	TRBJ2-5	TGTGCCATCAGTGAGTCCGCCAGCGGGAGAGAGACCCAGTACTTC	CAISESASGRETQYF
TRBV4-2	TRBD1	-	TRBJ2-3	TGTGCCAGCAGCCCGTACAGGGGGCGGACAGATACGCAGTATTTT	CASSPYRGRTDTQYF
TRBV7-2	TRBD1	-	TRBJ1-1	TGTGCCAGCAGCCCCGGACAGGGGAACACTGAAGCTTTCTTT	CASSPGQGNTEAFF
TRBV6-5	TRBD1	few	TRBJ1-1	TGTGCCAGCAGTAAGTGGACAGGGGGATTTACTGAAGCTTTCTTT	CASSKWTGGFTEAFF
TRBV6-5	-	-	TRBJ2-5	TGTGCCAGCCGTGGGCTAGCAGAAAGTGAGACCCAGTACTTC	CASRGLAESETQYF
TRBV10-3	-	few	TRBJ1-4	TGTGCGTCGGGAGAAGAAAAACTGTTTTTT	CASGEEKLFF
TRBV28	-	-	TRBJ1-2	TGTGCCAGCAGTTTGGGCAGGGACTATGGCTACACCTTC	CASSLGRDYGYTF
TRBV5-1	TRBD1	-	TRBJ2-3	TGCGCCAGCAGCCTTCAGACAGGGGGCACAGATACGCAGTATTTT	CASSLQTGGTDTQYF
TRBV7-9	-	-	TRBJ1-2	TGTGCCAGCAGCCCGTGGGCTTTAGCTAACTATGGCTACACCTTC	CASSPWALANYGYTF
TRBV10-3	TRBD1	-	TRBJ1-2	TGTGCCATCAGCCGGCCGACAGGGTCGGGCTATGGCTACACCTTC	CAISRPTGSGYGYTF
TRBV5-1	-	-	TRBJ1-2	TGCGCCAGCAGCGCAGCGGGCTCGGATGGCTACACCTTC	CASSAAGSDGYTF
TRBV6-4	TRBD1	-	TRBJ2-2	TGTGCCAGCAGTCGCGCCGGGACAGGGTCGAACACCGGGGAGCTGTTTTTT	CASSRAGTGSNTGELFF
TRBV27	TRBD2	-	TRBJ2-3	TGTGCCAGCAGTCCATCAGCCTCGGGGACTAGGGGAGATACGCAGTATTTT	CASSPSASGTRGDTQYF
TRBV27	-	-	TRBJ1-5	TGTGCCAGCAGTGATGATGGGGGGTATAGCAATCAGCCCCAGCATTTT	CASSDDGGYSNQPQHF
TRBV11-3	-	once	TRBJ2-2	TGTGCCAGCAGCTTGGACTCCCCCGGGGAGCTGTTTTTT	CASSLDSPGELFF
TRBV2	TRBD1	-	TRBJ2-7	TGTGCCATCCAACCCCCACAGGGGGCACGGGAGCAGTACTTC	CAIQPPQGAREQYF
TRBV6-6	-	-	TRBJ1-4	TGTGCCAGCTGTCCCAGGGGTGTAGCAACTAATGAAAAACTGTTTTTT	CASCPRGVATNEKLFF
TRBV5-4	-	few	TRBJ1-1	TGTGCCAGCAGCTTCCCAGGGGTGGGGAACACTGAAGCTTTCTTT	CASSFPGVGNTEAFF
TRBV7-3	TRBD1	-	TRBJ2-5	TGTGCCAGCAGCTCGCAAACCACGGGACAGGGGAGACAAGAGACCCAGTACTTC	CASSSQTTGQGRQETQYF
TRBV9	-	-	TRBJ1-3	TGTGCCAGCAGCGTAGATCCGGTAGGAAACACCATATATTTT	CASSVDPVGNTIYF
TRBV19	TRBD1	-	TRBJ1-2	TGTGCCAGTAGTATAGTCGGGACAGGGGCATCGAACTATGGCTACACCTTC	CASSIVGTGASNYGYTF
TRBV6-4	-	medium-sized	TRBJ2-1	TGTGCCAGCAGTCCTTCACCGGGGAACAATGAGCAGTTCTTC	CASSPSPGNNEQFF